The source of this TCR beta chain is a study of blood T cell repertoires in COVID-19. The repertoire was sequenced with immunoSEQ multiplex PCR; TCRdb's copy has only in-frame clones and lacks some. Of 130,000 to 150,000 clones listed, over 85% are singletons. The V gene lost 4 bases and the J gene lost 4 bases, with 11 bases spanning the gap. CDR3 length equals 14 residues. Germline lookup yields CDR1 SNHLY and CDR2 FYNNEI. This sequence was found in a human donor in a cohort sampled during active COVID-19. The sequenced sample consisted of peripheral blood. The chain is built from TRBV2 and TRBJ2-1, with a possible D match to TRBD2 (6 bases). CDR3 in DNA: TGTGCCAGCAGTGGAGGCGGGGCGTACAATGAGCAGTTCTTC. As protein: CASSGGGAYNEQFF. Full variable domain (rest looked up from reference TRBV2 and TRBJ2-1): EPEVTQTPSHQVTQMGQEVILRCVPISNHLYFYWYRQILGQKVEFLVSFYNNEISEKSEIFDDQFSVERPDGSNFTLKIRSTKLEDSAMYFCASSGGGAYNEQFFGPGTRLTVL.